The T cell receptor (beta chain) described here comes from a study of shared clonotypes between healthy human individuals. Background on the study: Participating donors consisted of two women and a few men aged 18 to 49. Study-level findings and limits: Generally, estimated richness proved larger in naive subsets than it did in memory subsets.

Notes on this clone: As yet, its antigen is unknown.

At deep level, the assay was performed. The authors' processing: Filtering differed, since immunoSEQ gave only junction sequences and no quality scores. Assay: immunoSEQ multiplex PCR; the TCRdb copy retains only in-frame clones and omits some. That table supplies the V and J calls and clone size; D and trimming were determined from the DNA. The sample has 1.5 million to 2.5 million clones, just under 95% seen once. The CDR3 covers 14 residues. Germline lookup yields CDR1 WSHSY and CDR2 SAAADI. Deletions cut 3 bases from V and 10 bases from J, with 16 bases between. As defined, naive CD8 cells were CD45RO-negative and positively selected for CCR7, with terminally differentiated effector memory CD45RA+ cells excluded.

The sample taken for sequencing was naive CD8+ T cells sorted from blood. The V call is TRBV10-2, the J call TRBJ2-1, with D perhaps being TRBD1 or TRBD2 (5 bases each). The sequence came from a man in his late teens or twenties in good health. The CDR3 is CASSDPGRDDEQFF. The CDR3 DNA reads TGCGCCAGCAGTGATCCGGGACGGGACGACGAGCAGTTCTTC.